Below are 7 T cell receptor beta chains sequenced from a single sample in a study of identical twins. A single record per CDR3 protein comes from TCRdb applying MiXCR to the 5' RACE reads. The table has about 530,000 distinct CDR3 sequences, roughly 15% seen once. This sample was also put to use in a study of yellow fever vaccine responses in identical twins.

Sequenced input: CD4+ T cells sorted from blood. These TCRs come from a woman younger than 35 in good health.

CDR3 coding DNA: TGCAGCGCTGGGGCTGGGACAGGGTCTGAAGCTTTCTTT. This gives the protein CSAGAGTGSEAFF. The chain recombines TRBV29-1 with TRBJ1-1; 9 bases map to TRBD1. Unmatched junction bases numbered 9, after V lost 7 bases and J lost 6 bases. This CDR3 spans 13 amino acids. The germline CDR1 and CDR2 sequences are SQVTM and ANQGSEA.

V is TRBV12-3 or TRBV12-4 and J is TRBJ2-7; TRBD2 aligns across 10 bases. The V and J ends lost 1 base and 2 bases, in that order; junction bases with no gene match: 5. CDR3 length: 16 residues. CDR3 protein: CASSLVSGRTTYEQYF. Written as DNA, the CDR3 is TGTGCCAGCAGTTTAGTTAGCGGGAGGACTACCTACGAGCAGTACTTC.

The chain combines TRBV5-1 with TRBJ2-7, with D unresolved. The length of the CDR3 is 14 residues. Trimming shortened V by 0 bases and J by 2 bases, and 9 bases separated the two germline ends. CDR1 and CDR2 (germline): SGHRS, YFSETQ. The CDR3 is CASSLELRPYEQYF. The CDR3 DNA follows: TGCGCCAGCAGCTTGGAACTCCGACCCTACGAGCAGTACTTC.

This clonotype was detected a few times. V is TRBV4-1 and J is TRBJ2-4, with 14 bases identical to TRBD2. After removal of 4 bases from V and 0 bases from J, the junction contained 5 bases not matched to a gene. CDR3 size: 18 residues. Germline V gene lookup returns CDR1 MGHRA and CDR2 YSYEKL. The CDR3 DNA reads as TGCGCCAGCAGCCCGGGACTAGCGGGAGCGCTAGCCAAAAACATTCAGTACTTC. This codes for CASSPGLAGALAKNIQYF.

The sample holds a few counts of this clonotype. The chain combines TRBV5-6 with TRBJ2-7; no clear D gene. The V and J ends lost 5 bases and 7 bases respectively, with 16 bases between them. The CDR3 spans 13 residues. Germline lookup yields CDR1 SGHDT and CDR2 YYEEEE. This chain's CDR3 is CASSPYIDGEQYV. DNA of the CDR3: TGTGCCAGCAGTCCATACATCGATGGTGAGCAGTACGTC.

This clonotype turned up a few times. J is TRBJ2-7 and V is TRBV20-1; D may be TRBD2 (5 bases). This CDR3 region has 12 residues. Germline assignment: CDR1 DFQATT and CDR2 SNEGSKA (reference sequence). V was shortened by 3 bases and J by 4 bases, with 10 bases between the two germline ends. The CDR3 DNA follows: TGCAGTGCTAGGCACCCGGGGTACGAGCAGTACGTC. Its translation is CSARHPGYEQYV.

The J gene is TRBJ2-7, the V gene TRBV18; D unclear. The germline V gene has CDR1 KGHSH and CDR2 LQKENI. This CDR3 is 13 amino acids long. V dropped 6 bases and J dropped 4 bases, with 13 bases sitting between them. In DNA form, the CDR3 reads TGTGCCAGCTCTCCGAGTATTGGTTACGAGCAGTACGTC. This encodes CASSPSIGYEQYV.